The 18 T cell receptor beta chains given below trace back to one sample, sequenced in a study of blood T cell repertoires in COVID-19. Libraries were prepared by immunoSEQ multiplex PCR; TCRdb keeps only in-frame clonotypes and omits some of them. The sample records 110,000 to 150,000 clones, around 87% being singletons. Sequenced sample: PBMCs or T cells enriched from blood (not recorded which). The origin of the receptors is a man aged 55 to 70 who had recovered from COVID-19.

The rearrangement joins TRBV5-5 to TRBJ2-2; D perhaps matches TRBD1 (6 bases). CDR3 length: 14 residues. V shed 5 bases and J shed 3 bases, with 11 bases lying between them. Germline V gene data show CDR1 as SGHKS and CDR2 as YYEKEE (reference sequence). The CDR3 loop reads CASSFYRDTGELFF. In nucleotides, the CDR3 is TGTGCCAGCAGTTTCTACAGGGACACCGGGGAGCTGTTTTTT.

The table lists this clone with a few counts. This chain links TRBV5-6 with TRBJ1-3, with D hard to call. The CDR3 extends over 15 amino acids. CDR1 is SGHDT, CDR2 YYEEEE, per germline. Trimming removed 4 bases from V and 2 bases from J, with 13 bases in between. The CDR3 DNA reads as TGTGCCAGCAGCAGGCCTCGGGAGGCTGGAAACACCATATATTTT. This sequence encodes CASSRPREAGNTIYF.

V and J are TRBV6-5 and TRBJ1-4, with 9 bases matching TRBD1. Germline trimming cut 4 bases from V and 7 bases from J; bases unmatched to any gene: 4. Germline CDR1 MNHEY, CDR2 SVGAGI. This CDR3 has 14 amino acids. CDR3 residues: CASSLTGGVEKLFF. The CDR3 nucleotides are TGTGCCAGCAGTTTGACAGGGGGAGTTGAAAAACTGTTTTTT.

The chain recombines TRBV28 with TRBJ1-1, with D perhaps TRBD1 (6 bases). Germline lookup yields CDR1 MDHEN and CDR2 SYDVKM. V was cut by 5 bases and J by 5 bases, with 21 bases left in between. The CDR3 contains 16 residues. The CDR3 DNA is TGTGCCAGCAGTACAGGGTTATTAGGCGGGGGAACTGAAGCTTTCTTT. Protein: CASSTGLLGGGTEAFF.

This chain connects TRBV9 to TRBJ2-1, with TRBD2 identical over 12 bases. Losses at the gene ends were 3 bases for V and 2 bases for J; bases not matched to a gene: 3. The CDR3 length is 16 residues. Germline-derived CDR1 and CDR2 are SGDLS and YYNGEE. CDR3 protein: CASSDLAGGPYNEQFF. Written as DNA, the CDR3 is TGTGCCAGCAGCGATCTAGCGGGGGGGCCCTACAATGAGCAGTTCTTC.

J is TRBJ1-5 and V is TRBV5-6; D is undetermined. Germline assignment: CDR1 SGHDT and CDR2 YYEEEE. Trimming cost V 2 bases and J 0 bases, with 15 bases left between them. The CDR3 has 17 residues. The CDR3, as DNA: TGTGCCAGCAGCTTCAGAACCGGGATCATTAGCAATCAGCCCCAGCATTTT. Amino acids: CASSFRTGIISNQPQHF.

The gene calls are TRBV3-1 (or the pseudogene TRBV3-2) and TRBJ2-3; 7 bases map to TRBD2. The CDR3 contains 17 residues. The germline V gene has CDR1 LGHDT and CDR2 YNNKEL (reference sequence). V trimming: 0 bases; J trimming: 4 bases; junction bases outside the gene matches: 10. This CDR3 is CASSQEDGPGGSDTQYF. CDR3 nucleotides: TGTGCCAGCAGCCAAGAAGATGGACCCGGGGGGTCAGATACGCAGTATTTT.

The chain employs TRBV4-1 and TRBJ1-5; D not certain. Per the germline V gene, CDR1 is MGHRA and CDR2 is YSYEKL. The CDR3 spans 13 residues. The V gene lost 3 bases and the J gene lost 5 bases, with 8 bases spanning the gap. The CDR3, as DNA: TGCGCCAGCAGCCACCCTCTAGATCAGCCCCAGCATTTT. Translation gives CASSHPLDQPQHF.

V usage is TRBV28 and J usage is TRBJ1-2; D is perhaps TRBD1 (5 bases). Germline-derived CDR1 and CDR2 are MDHEN and SYDVKM. The CDR3 is 14 amino acids. Trimming removed 5 bases from V and 4 bases from J, with 14 bases in between. The CDR3 protein is CASSVGASRYGYTF. In DNA, the CDR3 is TGTGCCAGCAGTGTAGGGGCCAGCCGCTATGGCTACACCTTC.

This clone was seen only once. The chain's CDR3 is CASSLERDRGYTF. In nucleotides, the CDR3 is TGTGCCAGCAGCTTGGAGAGGGATCGTGGCTACACCTTC. The rearrangement links TRBV5-4 to TRBJ1-2; D remains unclear. The germline V and J ends were trimmed by 0 bases and 7 bases, with 10 bases remaining between them. The germline V gene has CDR1 SGHNT and CDR2 YYREEE (reference sequence). The CDR3 spans 13 residues.

V and J are TRBV11-2 and TRBJ2-2; 8 nucleotides match TRBD1. This CDR3 spans 15 amino acids. The ends lost 5 bases at V and 5 bases at J; junction bases unmatched: 7. Per germline, CDR1 SGHAT and CDR2 FQNNGV. CDR3 region: CASSKDRVKTGELFF. Written as DNA, the CDR3 is TGTGCCAGCAGCAAGGACAGGGTCAAGACCGGGGAGCTGTTTTTT.

The chain carries TRBV2 and TRBJ2-7; no reliable D call. Germline loops: CDR1 SNHLY, CDR2 FYNNEI. The CDR3 is made up of 13 amino acids. Trimming removed 7 bases from V and 1 base from J, with 11 bases in between. The CDR3 is CASNPPGSYEQYF. CDR3 sequence (DNA): TGTGCCAGCAACCCTCCAGGTTCCTACGAGCAGTACTTC.

The V and J genes are TRBV7-9 and TRBJ2-7, with TRBD2 matching over 14 bases. Per the germline V gene, CDR1 is SEHNR and CDR2 is FQNEAQ (reference sequence). The CDR3 length is 16 residues. The ends lost 5 bases at V and 3 bases at J; junction bases unmatched: 6. The CDR3 protein is CASSRGTSGRLYEQYF. The DNA of the CDR3 is TGTGCCAGCAGCCGCGGGACTAGCGGGAGACTCTACGAGCAGTACTTC.

This rearrangement joins TRBV5-1 to TRBJ2-7; 7 positions match TRBD2. V lost 4 bases, J lost 2 bases, and 9 bases stayed unmatched. The CDR3 runs 15 residues. The V gene's germline CDR1 is SGHRS and CDR2 YFSETQ. The CDR3 region is CASSAGLVGPYEQYF. The CDR3 DNA sequence: TGCGCCAGCAGCGCCGGACTAGTTGGCCCCTACGAGCAGTACTTC.

V is TRBV18 and J is TRBJ1-4; D ambiguous. This CDR3 has 15 residues. Per the germline V gene, CDR1 is KGHSH and CDR2 is LQKENI. The V end was cut by 6 bases, the J end by 5 bases, with 16 bases between. In DNA, the CDR3 is TGTGCCAGCTCGCTAAACGCGGTAGGAAATGAAAAACTGTTTTTT. This translates into CASSLNAVGNEKLFF.

V is TRBV2 and J is TRBJ1-2; TRBD1 is a possible D gene (6 bases). CDR1 is SNHLY, CDR2 FYNNEI, per germline. This CDR3 region has 15 residues. V lost 7 bases and J lost 1, with 16 bases in between. For the CDR3, the DNA is TGTGCCAGCACTCCGGACAGTCAGTATAACTATGGCTACACCTTC. The encoded protein is CASTPDSQYNYGYTF. Complete variable domain (other parts from reference TRBV2 and TRBJ1-2): EPEVTQTPSHQVTQMGQEVILRCVPISNHLYFYWYRQILGQKVEFLVSFYNNEISEKSEIFDDQFSVERPDGSNFTLKIRSTKLEDSAMYFCASTPDSQYNYGYTFGSGTRLTVV.

This chain connects TRBV4-1 to TRBJ1-6, with D perhaps matching TRBD1 (6 bases). CDR3 length: 16 residues. Germline CDR1 and CDR2: MGHRA and YSYEKL. The ends were cut back, 0 bases at V and 6 bases at J, with 12 bases in the middle. The CDR3 nucleotides read TGCGCCAGCAGCCAAGAGGGGGGGCGCTTTAATTCACCCCTCCACTTT. Translating gives CASSQEGGRFNSPLHF.

CDR3: CASSSGQGVIYDEQFF. As DNA, the CDR3 is TGTGCCAGCAGCTCGGGACAGGGAGTGATTTATGATGAGCAGTTCTTC. The chain has TRBV7-9 and TRBJ2-1; 9 nucleotides align to TRBD1. The ends lost 4 bases at V and 8 bases at J; junction bases unmatched: 12. Germline V CDR1 and CDR2: SEHNR, FQNEAQ (reference sequence). CDR3 size: 16 residues.